This TCR beta chain was retrieved from a study of blood T cell repertoires in COVID-19. Overall study: COVID-19 samples collected from the United States, Italy and Spain covered acute and convalescent phases. From T cells, B-cell-depleted T cells, or PBMCs came the material, which was cDNA or gDNA.

Per germline, CDR1 MNHEY and CDR2 SVGAGI. This CDR3 has 13 amino acids. Unmatched junction bases numbered 7, after V lost 8 bases and J lost 6 bases. This table comes from immunoSEQ multiplex PCR, and its TCRdb copy is limited to in-frame clones, with some not included. Among under 200,000 clones listed, roughly 87% were seen once. Sequenced sample: peripheral blood. The source is a man aged 55 to 69 with active or convalescent COVID-19. The chain joins TRBV6-5 to TRBJ1-5; 7 nucleotides align to TRBD1. The CDR3 coding sequence is TGTGCCAGCGGAGGGGGCCCCGGTCAGCCCCAGCATTTT. This sequence encodes CASGGGPGQPQHF.